This T cell receptor beta chain was sequenced in a study of blood T cells in healthy people across ages. Study-wide background: Template switching retrieved approximately one barcoded beta molecule for each two T cells.

This clonotype was seen a handful of times. Its specificity is not known. Study results and limitations: In older individuals, TCR beta diversity per million T cells was lower, falling roughly linearly with age.

The second PCR ran roughly 6 to 11 cycles with a sample-barcoded 5' primer and J-beta primers. TCRdb reprocessed the 5' RACE reads with MiXCR, giving one entry per CDR3 protein. The sample lists roughly 2 million distinct CDR3 sequences; roughly 49% were seen once. Each sample used at least 6 million PBMCs. The extraction recovered at least 5.5 micrograms of total RNA per sample. The source of this sequence is a woman in her 40s in good health. Sequencing was performed on blood.

The CDR3 protein is CASSYPSAQTSGASLTDTQYF. DNA of the CDR3: TGTGCCAGCAGTTACCCATCCGCTCAGACTAGCGGGGCCTCTCTCACAGATACGCAGTATTTT. The chain joins TRBV6-2 or TRBV6-3 to TRBJ2-3; 11 bases match TRBD2. Germline trimming cut 2 bases from V and 2 bases from J; bases unmatched to any gene: 18. Germline CDR1 MNHEY, CDR2 SVGEGT. This CDR3 region has 21 residues.